What follows describes a single T cell receptor beta chain. The data are from a study of shared clonotypes between healthy human individuals. The protocol was immunoSEQ multiplex PCR, while the TCRdb copy is restricted to in-frame clones and leaves out a portion. Of over a million clones listed, more than 75% are singletons. V lost 4 bases, J lost 0 bases, and 12 bases lay in between. CDR3 length equals 15 residues. Per the germline V gene, CDR1 is SGHRS and CDR2 is YFSETQ. Sequencing was carried out using memory CD4+ T cells from PBMCs. Subset indicated: CD45RA-negative fraction. V is TRBV5-1 and J is TRBJ2-3; weak D call: TRBD2 (7 bases). The clonotype originates from a man between 18 and 35 years old in good health. Some clones in this sample may be carry-over from other donors' samples. The CDR3 protein is CASSAGAESTDTQYF. Written as DNA, the CDR3 is TGCGCCAGCAGCGCGGGGGCCGAAAGCACAGATACGCAGTATTTT.